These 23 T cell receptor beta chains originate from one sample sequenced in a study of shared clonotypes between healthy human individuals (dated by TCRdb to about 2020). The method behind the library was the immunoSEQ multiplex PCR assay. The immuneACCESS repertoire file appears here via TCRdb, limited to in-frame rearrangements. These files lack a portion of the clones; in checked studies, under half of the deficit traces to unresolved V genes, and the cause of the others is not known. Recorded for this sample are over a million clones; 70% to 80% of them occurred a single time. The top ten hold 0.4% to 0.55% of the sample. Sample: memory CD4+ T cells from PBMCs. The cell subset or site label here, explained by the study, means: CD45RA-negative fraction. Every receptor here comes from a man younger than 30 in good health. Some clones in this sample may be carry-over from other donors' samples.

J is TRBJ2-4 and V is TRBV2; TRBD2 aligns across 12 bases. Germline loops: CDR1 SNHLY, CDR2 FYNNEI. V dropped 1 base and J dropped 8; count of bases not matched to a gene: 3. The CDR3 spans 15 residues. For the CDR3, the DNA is TGTGCCAGCAGTGAAGGGACTAGCGGGACAGACATTCAGTACTTC. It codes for CASSEGTSGTDIQYF.

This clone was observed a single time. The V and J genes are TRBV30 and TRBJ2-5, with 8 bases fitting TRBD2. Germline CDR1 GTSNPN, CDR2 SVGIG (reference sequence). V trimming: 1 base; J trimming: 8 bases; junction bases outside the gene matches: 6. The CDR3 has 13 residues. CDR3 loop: CAWSGDSGITQYF. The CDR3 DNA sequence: TGTGCCTGGAGTGGTGATAGCGGGATCACCCAGTACTTC. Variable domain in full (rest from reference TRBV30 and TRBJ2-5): SQTIHQWPATLVQPVGSPLSLECTVEGTSNPNLYWYRQAAGRGLQLLFYSVGIGQISSEVPQNLSASRPQDRQFILSSKKLLLSDSGFYLCAWSGDSGITQYFGPGTRLLVL.

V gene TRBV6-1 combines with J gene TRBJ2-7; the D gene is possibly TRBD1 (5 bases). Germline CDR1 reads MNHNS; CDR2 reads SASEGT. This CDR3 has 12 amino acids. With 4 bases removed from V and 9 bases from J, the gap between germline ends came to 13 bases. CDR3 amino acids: CASSGSQVRQYF. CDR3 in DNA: TGTGCCAGCAGTGGGTCACAGGTCCGGCAGTACTTC.

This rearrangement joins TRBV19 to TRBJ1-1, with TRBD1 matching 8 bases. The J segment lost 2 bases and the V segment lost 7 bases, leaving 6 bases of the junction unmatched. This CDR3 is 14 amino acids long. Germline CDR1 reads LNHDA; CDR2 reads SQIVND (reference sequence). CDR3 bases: TGTGCCAGTATCGACAGGGGACTAAACACTGAAGCTTTCTTT. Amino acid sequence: CASIDRGLNTEAFF.

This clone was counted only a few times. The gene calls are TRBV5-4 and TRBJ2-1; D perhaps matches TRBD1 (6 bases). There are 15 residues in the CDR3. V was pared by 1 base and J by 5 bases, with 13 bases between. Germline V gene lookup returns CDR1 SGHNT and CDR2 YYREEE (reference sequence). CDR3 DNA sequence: TGTGCCAGCAGCTTGCGGTCGGGACATGACAATGAGCAGTTCTTC. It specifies CASSLRSGHDNEQFF.

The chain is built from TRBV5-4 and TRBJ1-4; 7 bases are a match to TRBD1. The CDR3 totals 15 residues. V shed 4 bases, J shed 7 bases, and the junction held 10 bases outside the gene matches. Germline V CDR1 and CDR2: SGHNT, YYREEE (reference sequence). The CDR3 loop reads CASSRAGTAGEKLFF. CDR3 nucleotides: TGTGCCAGCAGCCGTGCCGGGACAGCCGGTGAAAAACTGTTTTTT.

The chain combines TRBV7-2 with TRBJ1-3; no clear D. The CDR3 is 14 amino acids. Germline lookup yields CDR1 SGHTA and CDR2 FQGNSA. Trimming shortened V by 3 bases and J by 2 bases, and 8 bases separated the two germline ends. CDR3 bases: TGTGCCAGCAGCTTCGCGGGGACTGGAAACACCATATATTTT. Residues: CASSFAGTGNTIYF.

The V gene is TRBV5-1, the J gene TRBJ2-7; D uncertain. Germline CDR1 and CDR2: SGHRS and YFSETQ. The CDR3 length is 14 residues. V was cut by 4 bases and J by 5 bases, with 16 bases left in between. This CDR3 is CASSPVRASHEQYF. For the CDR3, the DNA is TGCGCCAGCAGCCCCGTAAGGGCCTCTCACGAGCAGTACTTC.

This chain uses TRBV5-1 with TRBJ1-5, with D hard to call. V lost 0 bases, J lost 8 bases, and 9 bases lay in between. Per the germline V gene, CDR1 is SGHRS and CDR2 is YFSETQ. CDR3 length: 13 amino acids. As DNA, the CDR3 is TGCGCCAGCAGCTTGGACCAGTTTGAGCCCCAGCATTTT. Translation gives CASSLDQFEPQHF.

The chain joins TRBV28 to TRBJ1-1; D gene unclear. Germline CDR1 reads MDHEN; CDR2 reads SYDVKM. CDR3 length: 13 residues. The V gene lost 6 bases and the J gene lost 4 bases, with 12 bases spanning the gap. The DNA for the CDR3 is TGTGCCAGCAGCCCAGCGGGGTTCACTGAAGCTTTCTTT. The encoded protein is CASSPAGFTEAFF.

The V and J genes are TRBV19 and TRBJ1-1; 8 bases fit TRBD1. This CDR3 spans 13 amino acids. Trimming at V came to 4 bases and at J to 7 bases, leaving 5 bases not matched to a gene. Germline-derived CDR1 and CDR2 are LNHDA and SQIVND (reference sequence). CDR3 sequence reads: CASSNRDRSEAFF. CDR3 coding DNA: TGTGCCAGTAGTAACCGGGACAGGAGTGAAGCTTTCTTT.

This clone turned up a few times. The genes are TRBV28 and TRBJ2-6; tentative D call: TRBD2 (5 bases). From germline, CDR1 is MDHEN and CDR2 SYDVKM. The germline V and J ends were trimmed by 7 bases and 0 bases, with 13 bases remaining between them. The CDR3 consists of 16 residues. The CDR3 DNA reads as TGTGCCAGCAAGCGGCGATCGAGCTCTGGGGCCAACGTCCTGACTTTC. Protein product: CASKRRSSSGANVLTF.

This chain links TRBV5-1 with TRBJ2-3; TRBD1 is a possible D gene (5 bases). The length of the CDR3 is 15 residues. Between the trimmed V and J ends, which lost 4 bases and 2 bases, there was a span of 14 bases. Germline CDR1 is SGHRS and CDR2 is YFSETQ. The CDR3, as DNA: TGCGCCAGCAGCCCACCCTACAGGACCACAGATACGCAGTATTTT. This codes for CASSPPYRTTDTQYF.

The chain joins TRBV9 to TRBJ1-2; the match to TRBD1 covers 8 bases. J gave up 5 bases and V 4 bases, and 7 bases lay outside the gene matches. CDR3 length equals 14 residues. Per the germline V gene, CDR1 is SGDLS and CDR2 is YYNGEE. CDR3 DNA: TGTGCCAGCAGCACCGGGACAGGAAGATATGGCTACACCTTC. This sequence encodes CASSTGTGRYGYTF. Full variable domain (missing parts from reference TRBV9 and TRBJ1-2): DSGVTQTPKHLITATGQRVTLRCSPRSGDLSVYWYQQSLDQGLQFLIQYYNGEERAKGNILERFSAQQFPDLHSELNLSSLELGDSALYFCASSTGTGRYGYTFGSGTRLTVV.

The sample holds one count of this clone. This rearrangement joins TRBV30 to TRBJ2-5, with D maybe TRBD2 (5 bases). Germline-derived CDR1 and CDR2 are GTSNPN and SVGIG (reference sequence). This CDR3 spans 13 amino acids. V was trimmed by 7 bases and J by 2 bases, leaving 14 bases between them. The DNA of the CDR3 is TGTGCCTACCAAGCGGTACTTCAAGAGACCCAGTACTTC. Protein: CAYQAVLQETQYF. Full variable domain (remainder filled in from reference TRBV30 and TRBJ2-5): SQTIHQWPATLVQPVGSPLSLECTVEGTSNPNLYWYRQAAGRGLQLLFYSVGIGQISSEVPQNLSASRPQDRQFILSSKKLLLSDSGFYLCAYQAVLQETQYFGPGTRLLVL.

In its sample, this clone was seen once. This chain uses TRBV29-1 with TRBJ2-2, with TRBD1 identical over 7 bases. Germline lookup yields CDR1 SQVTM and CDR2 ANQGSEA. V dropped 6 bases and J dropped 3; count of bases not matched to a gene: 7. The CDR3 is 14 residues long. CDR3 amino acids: CSVQGTVDTGELFF. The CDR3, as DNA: TGCAGCGTACAGGGGACGGTTGACACCGGGGAGCTGTTTTTT.

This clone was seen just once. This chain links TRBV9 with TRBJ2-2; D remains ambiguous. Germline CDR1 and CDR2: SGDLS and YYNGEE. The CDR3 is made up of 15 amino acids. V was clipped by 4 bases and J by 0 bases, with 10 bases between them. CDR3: CASSPPSTNTGELFF. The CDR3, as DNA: TGTGCCAGCAGCCCCCCCTCTACGAACACCGGGGAGCTGTTTTTT.

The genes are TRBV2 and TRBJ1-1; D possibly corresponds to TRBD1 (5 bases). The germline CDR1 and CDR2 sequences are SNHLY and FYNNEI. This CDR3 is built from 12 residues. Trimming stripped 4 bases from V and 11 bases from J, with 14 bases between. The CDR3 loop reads CASSVQGRGAFF. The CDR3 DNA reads TGTGCCAGCAGTGTCCAGGGACGGGGCGCTTTCTTT.

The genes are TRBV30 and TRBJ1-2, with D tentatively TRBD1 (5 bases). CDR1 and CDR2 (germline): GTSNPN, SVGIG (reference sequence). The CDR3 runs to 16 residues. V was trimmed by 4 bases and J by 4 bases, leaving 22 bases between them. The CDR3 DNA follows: TGTGCCTGGATGTCTTTTCTAGTGGGACCCATCTATGGCTACACCTTC. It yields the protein CAWMSFLVGPIYGYTF.

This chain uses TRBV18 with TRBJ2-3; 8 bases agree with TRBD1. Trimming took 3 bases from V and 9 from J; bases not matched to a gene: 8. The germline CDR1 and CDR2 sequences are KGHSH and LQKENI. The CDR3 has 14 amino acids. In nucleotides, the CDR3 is TGTGCCAGCTCACCCACGACAGGGGACCAGACGCAGTATTTT. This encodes CASSPTTGDQTQYF.

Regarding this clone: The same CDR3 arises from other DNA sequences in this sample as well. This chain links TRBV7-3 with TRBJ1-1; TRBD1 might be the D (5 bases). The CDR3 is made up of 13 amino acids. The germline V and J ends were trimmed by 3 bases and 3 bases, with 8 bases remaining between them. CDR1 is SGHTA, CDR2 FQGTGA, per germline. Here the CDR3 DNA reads TGTGCCAGCAGCTTTCAGGGAGACACTGAAGCTTTCTTT. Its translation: CASSFQGDTEAFF.

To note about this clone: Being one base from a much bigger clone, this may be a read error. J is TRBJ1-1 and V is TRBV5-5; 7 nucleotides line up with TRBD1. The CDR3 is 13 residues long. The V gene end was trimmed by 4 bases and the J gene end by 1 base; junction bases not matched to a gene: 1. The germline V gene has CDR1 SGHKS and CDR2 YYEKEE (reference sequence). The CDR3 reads CASSRTGNTEAFF. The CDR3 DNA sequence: TGTGCCAGCAGCCGGACAGGGAACACTGAAGCTTTCTTT.

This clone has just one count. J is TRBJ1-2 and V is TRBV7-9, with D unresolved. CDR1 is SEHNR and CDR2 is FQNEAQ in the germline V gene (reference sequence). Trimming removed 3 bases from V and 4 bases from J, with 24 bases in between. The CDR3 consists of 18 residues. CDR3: CASSFPKAEGGIFYGYTF. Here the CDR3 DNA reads TGTGCCAGCAGCTTTCCCAAGGCAGAAGGAGGAATCTTCTATGGCTACACCTTC.